The rows below give T cell receptor beta chains drawn from one sample of a study of human T cells and chemical hapten exposure. TCRdb re-called the RACE reads through MiXCR, storing one row per CDR3 protein. This sample has about 270,000 distinct CDR3 sequences, with around 7% found just once. The sequences come from whole blood, collected in connection with sensitization to the hapten diphenylcyclopropenone (DPC). The origin of the receptors is a man between 18 and 35 years old with alopecia areata. Some clones in this sample may be carry-over from other donors' samples. CDR3s include the opening cysteine and the closing phenylalanine or tryptophan. Each record gives: V gene, clone size, D gene, J gene, CDR3 DNA, CDR3 protein. D genes are given only for firm matches. Clone size, where shown, is once, few, many, or a class for clones that have expanded.

v_gene: TRBV4-1
abundance: .
d_gene: .
j_gene: TRBJ1-4
CDR3nt: TGCGCCAGCAGCCAAGATCAACCGACTAATGAAAAACTGTTTTTT
CDR3aa: CASSQDQPTNEKLFF

v_gene: TRBV7-9
abundance: .
d_gene: .
j_gene: TRBJ1-1
CDR3nt: TGTGCCAGCAGCTCCCGGTCGGTAAACACTGAAGCTTTCTTT
CDR3aa: CASSSRSVNTEAFF

v_gene: TRBV27
abundance: .
d_gene: .
j_gene: TRBJ1-6
CDR3nt: TGTGCCAGCAGTTTATCGAGTCGGGCCTCCTATAATTCACCCCTCCACTTT
CDR3aa: CASSLSSRASYNSPLHF

v_gene: TRBV4-1
abundance: few
d_gene: .
j_gene: TRBJ2-7
CDR3nt: TGCGCCAGCAGCCAAGACTACGAGCAGTACTTC
CDR3aa: CASSQDYEQYF

v_gene: TRBV6-5
abundance: few
d_gene: TRBD1
j_gene: TRBJ1-2
CDR3nt: TGTGCCAGCAGTCCCACAAGGGACAGGGCCACAAATAACTATGGCTACACCTTC
CDR3aa: CASSPTRDRATNNYGYTF

v_gene: TRBV7-2
abundance: many
d_gene: .
j_gene: TRBJ1-1
CDR3nt: TGTGCCAGCAGCTTATCCCGCACCGGACGGAGTATGAACACTGAAGCTTTCTTT
CDR3aa: CASSLSRTGRSMNTEAFF

v_gene: TRBV3-1
abundance: .
d_gene: .
j_gene: TRBJ2-5
CDR3nt: TGTGCCAGCAGCCAAGGTCGACAGGAGCCGCAAGAGACCCAGTACTTC
CDR3aa: CASSQGRQEPQETQYF

v_gene: TRBV10-1
abundance: many
d_gene: TRBD1
j_gene: TRBJ1-1
CDR3nt: TGCGCCAGCAGTGGGGACAGGAGTAACACTGAAGCTTTCTTT
CDR3aa: CASSGDRSNTEAFF

v_gene: TRBV12-3/TRBV12-4
abundance: .
d_gene: .
j_gene: TRBJ2-4
CDR3nt: TGTGCCAGCAGGGAGGGGTTTGGGGCCAAAAACATTCAGTACTTC
CDR3aa: CASREGFGAKNIQYF

v_gene: TRBV7-9
abundance: .
d_gene: TRBD1
j_gene: TRBJ1-5
CDR3nt: TGTGCCAGCAGTGTAACCGGGACAGTTAGCAATCAGCCCCAGCATTTT
CDR3aa: CASSVTGTVSNQPQHF

v_gene: TRBV4-2
abundance: .
d_gene: .
j_gene: TRBJ1-2
CDR3nt: TGTGCCAGCAGCCAAGACCCACTCGGCTACACCTTC
CDR3aa: CASSQDPLGYTF

v_gene: TRBV20-1
abundance: .
d_gene: TRBD1
j_gene: TRBJ2-1
CDR3nt: TGCAGTGCTAGAGACCCGAGAGGACAGGGCCCCTACAATGAGCAGTTCTTC
CDR3aa: CSARDPRGQGPYNEQFF

v_gene: TRBV20-1
abundance: few
d_gene: .
j_gene: TRBJ1-1
CDR3nt: TGCAGTGCTAGATCCCCCGGGGACACTGAAGCTTTCTTT
CDR3aa: CSARSPGDTEAFF

v_gene: TRBV7-2
abundance: many
d_gene: .
j_gene: TRBJ2-5
CDR3nt: TGTGCCAGCAGCTTAGCCCGGCAGGACTTAGAGACCCAGTACTTC
CDR3aa: CASSLARQDLETQYF

v_gene: TRBV4-3
abundance: .
d_gene: .
j_gene: TRBJ1-4
CDR3nt: TGCGCCAGCAGCCAAGATGCAGGGGTGTGGGAAAAACTGTTTTTT
CDR3aa: CASSQDAGVWEKLFF

v_gene: TRBV7-2
abundance: few
d_gene: TRBD1
j_gene: TRBJ1-4
CDR3nt: TGTGCCAGCAGTCCCGGACAGGCACGTGAAAAACTGTTTTTT
CDR3aa: CASSPGQAREKLFF

v_gene: TRBV10-2
abundance: many
d_gene: TRBD1
j_gene: TRBJ2-1
CDR3nt: TGCGCCAGCAACTGGGGGACAGGGGGCTACAATGAGCAGTTCTTC
CDR3aa: CASNWGTGGYNEQFF

v_gene: TRBV5-1
abundance: .
d_gene: .
j_gene: TRBJ2-5
CDR3nt: TGCACCAGCAGCTTACCGACAGTACAAGAGACCCAGTACTTC
CDR3aa: CTSSLPTVQETQYF

v_gene: TRBV25-1
abundance: few
d_gene: .
j_gene: TRBJ1-1
CDR3nt: TGTGCCAGCAGTGAATGGGGGGCTGAAGCTTTCTTT
CDR3aa: CASSEWGAEAFF

v_gene: TRBV5-6
abundance: few
d_gene: TRBD2
j_gene: TRBJ2-2
CDR3nt: TGTGCCAGCAGCTTGCCGGGAGGCACGCCCGGGGAGCTGTTTTTT
CDR3aa: CASSLPGGTPGELFF

v_gene: TRBV7-2
abundance: few
d_gene: .
j_gene: TRBJ1-6
CDR3nt: TGTGCCAGCCGCCCAGACGGGGGGCGGTATTCACCCCTCCACTTT
CDR3aa: CASRPDGGRYSPLHF

v_gene: TRBV6-6
abundance: many
d_gene: .
j_gene: TRBJ1-3
CDR3nt: TGTGCCAGCAGCCCCGATCCAGGGGGAAACACCATATATTTT
CDR3aa: CASSPDPGGNTIYF

v_gene: TRBV7-2
abundance: .
d_gene: .
j_gene: TRBJ1-1
CDR3nt: TGTGCCAGCAGCTTTGGGTTCATGAACACTGAAGCTTTCTTT
CDR3aa: CASSFGFMNTEAFF

v_gene: TRBV4-1
abundance: .
d_gene: .
j_gene: TRBJ1-4
CDR3nt: TGCGCCAGCAGCCAAGAGGGGACGGAGAATGAAAAACTGTTTTTT
CDR3aa: CASSQEGTENEKLFF

v_gene: TRBV6-4
abundance: .
d_gene: .
j_gene: TRBJ1-6
CDR3nt: TGTGCCAGCAGGGGGGGCAGCTATAATTCACCCCTCCACTTT
CDR3aa: CASRGGSYNSPLHF

v_gene: TRBV2
abundance: .
d_gene: TRBD1
j_gene: TRBJ2-7
CDR3nt: TGTGCCAGCAGAACCGACAGGGGGGTGAACGAGCAGTACTTC
CDR3aa: CASRTDRGVNEQYF

v_gene: TRBV29-1
abundance: .
d_gene: TRBD1
j_gene: TRBJ2-7
CDR3nt: TGCAGCGTTGGTACAGGGGACTCCTACGAGCAGTACTTC
CDR3aa: CSVGTGDSYEQYF

v_gene: TRBV27
abundance: few
d_gene: TRBD1
j_gene: TRBJ2-7
CDR3nt: TGTGCCAGCAGTTCCGACAGGGCCGGGGAGCAGTACTTC
CDR3aa: CASSSDRAGEQYF

v_gene: TRBV6-4
abundance: few
d_gene: .
j_gene: TRBJ2-2
CDR3nt: TGTGCCAGCAGTGCCGAAGCAGGCTTCGGCGGGGAGCTGTTTTTT
CDR3aa: CASSAEAGFGGELFF

v_gene: TRBV6-2/TRBV6-3
abundance: few
d_gene: TRBD2
j_gene: TRBJ2-1
CDR3nt: TGTGCCAGCAGTTACTCGAGCGGGGACTTTTTCGACAATGAGCAGTTCTTC
CDR3aa: CASSYSSGDFFDNEQFF

v_gene: TRBV10-3
abundance: .
d_gene: TRBD1
j_gene: TRBJ2-3
CDR3nt: TGTGCCATCAATCCGGGACAGCCTTACACAGATACGCAGTATTTT
CDR3aa: CAINPGQPYTDTQYF

v_gene: TRBV20-1
abundance: .
d_gene: TRBD1
j_gene: TRBJ2-7
CDR3nt: TGCAGTGCTAGAGAGGGACAGCGCGACTACGAGCAGTACTTC
CDR3aa: CSAREGQRDYEQYF

v_gene: TRBV28
abundance: .
d_gene: TRBD1
j_gene: TRBJ2-7
CDR3nt: TGTGCCAGCTACGGACAGGGGGATACCTACGAGCAGTACTTC
CDR3aa: CASYGQGDTYEQYF

v_gene: TRBV20-1
abundance: many
d_gene: TRBD2
j_gene: TRBJ2-1
CDR3nt: TGCAGTGCTATAAATAGCGGGGGGGCCTACAATGAGCAGTTCTTC
CDR3aa: CSAINSGGAYNEQFF

v_gene: TRBV6-2/TRBV6-3
abundance: .
d_gene: TRBD1
j_gene: TRBJ2-7
CDR3nt: TGTGCCAGCAGTTACTACAGGGGCCGGGACGAGCAGTACTTC
CDR3aa: CASSYYRGRDEQYF

v_gene: TRBV20-1
abundance: few
d_gene: TRBD1
j_gene: TRBJ2-7
CDR3nt: TGCAGTGCTAGAGGAGGCCCAGGGGGCGAAATATTACCATTCTCCTACGAGCAGTACTTC
CDR3aa: CSARGGPGGEILPFSYEQYF

v_gene: TRBV4-3
abundance: many
d_gene: TRBD1
j_gene: TRBJ2-6
CDR3nt: TGCGCCAGCAGCCAAGATTCGGGACAGGGGGCTGGGGCCAACGTCCTGACTTTC
CDR3aa: CASSQDSGQGAGANVLTF

v_gene: TRBV29-1
abundance: .
d_gene: .
j_gene: TRBJ2-5
CDR3nt: TGCAGCGTTGAAGATCGGGAGACAGGGTTTAGGTCGGTCTCGGGGGAGACCCAGTACTTC
CDR3aa: CSVEDRETGFRSVSGETQYF

v_gene: TRBV3-1
abundance: .
d_gene: .
j_gene: TRBJ1-2
CDR3nt: TGTGCCAGCAGCCAAGAAAGAACGGCAGGAGCTAACTATGGCTACACCTTC
CDR3aa: CASSQERTAGANYGYTF

v_gene: TRBV7-9
abundance: few
d_gene: .
j_gene: TRBJ2-1
CDR3nt: TGTGCCAGCAGTCCCAAAGGGGTAGTTTACAATGAGCAGTTCTTC
CDR3aa: CASSPKGVVYNEQFF

v_gene: TRBV20-1
abundance: .
d_gene: .
j_gene: TRBJ1-2
CDR3nt: TGCAGTGCTAACTACGGACCGAGTAACTATGGCTACACCTTC
CDR3aa: CSANYGPSNYGYTF

v_gene: TRBV18
abundance: .
d_gene: TRBD1
j_gene: TRBJ1-1
CDR3nt: TGTGCCAGCTCTCCAAGACAGGGGGTGTCGAACACTGAAGCTTTCTTT
CDR3aa: CASSPRQGVSNTEAFF

v_gene: TRBV4-3
abundance: many
d_gene: .
j_gene: TRBJ1-1
CDR3nt: TGCGCCAGCAGCCAGGGTGTACAGGGAATTACCAAGAACACTGAAGCTTTCTTT
CDR3aa: CASSQGVQGITKNTEAFF

v_gene: TRBV9
abundance: many
d_gene: TRBD1
j_gene: TRBJ2-2
CDR3nt: TGTGCCAGCAGCCCCAGGGACAGGGGATTGACCGGGGAGCTGTTTTTT
CDR3aa: CASSPRDRGLTGELFF

v_gene: TRBV9
abundance: few
d_gene: TRBD2
j_gene: TRBJ2-2
CDR3nt: TGTGCCAGCAGTCGTCTAGCGGCTCTAAACACCGGGGAGCTGTTTTTT
CDR3aa: CASSRLAALNTGELFF

v_gene: TRBV7-9
abundance: few
d_gene: TRBD1
j_gene: TRBJ1-2
CDR3nt: TGTGCCAGCAGCTTAGGGGGACAGCTCCAAGTTAACTATGGCTACACCTTC
CDR3aa: CASSLGGQLQVNYGYTF

v_gene: TRBV7-3
abundance: few
d_gene: TRBD1
j_gene: TRBJ2-2
CDR3nt: TGTGCCAGCAGCTTATTCAGGGGGCAGACCGGGGAGCTGTTTTTT
CDR3aa: CASSLFRGQTGELFF

v_gene: TRBV7-2
abundance: many
d_gene: .
j_gene: TRBJ1-2
CDR3nt: TGTGCCAGCAGCTTAGGAGGCCGATCCCATGGCTACACCTTC
CDR3aa: CASSLGGRSHGYTF